Only a few counts were recorded for the clone carrying this T cell receptor (beta chain). This sample is part of a study of T cells in Graves' hyperthyroidism and ophthalmopathy. On the study more broadly: Peripheral blood samples were taken at initial diagnosis, prior to any treatment.

Uncontrolled infection, other autoimmune disease, pregnancy and lactation each barred patients from inclusion. For the diagnoses, clinical symptoms, serum thyroxine and TRAb, thyroid ultrasound and orbital computed tomography were used. RNA transcripts served as the template for amplifying TCR beta CDR3 regions. The TCR CDR3 was amplified in a first-round RT-PCR using the HTBI primer set. TCRdb processed the multiplex PCR reads anew with MiXCR; each CDR3 protein has one entry. The table includes around 620,000 distinct CDR3 sequences, about 16% detected once. Trimming removed 2 bases at V and 5 bases at J, with 10 bases between. In germline, CDR1 is DFQATT, CDR2 SNEGSKA (reference sequence). This CDR3 region has 13 residues.

The material sequenced was blood. The chain has TRBV20-1 and TRBJ1-5, with unresolved D. The TCR sequence derives from a woman in her twenties or thirties with Graves' hyperthyroidism. The CDR3 region has the DNA TGCAGTGCTAGATCCGACGGGGATCAGCCCCAGCATTTT. It is translated as CSARSDGDQPQHF.